The clone carrying this T cell receptor beta chain was counted ten times or more. The antigen remains unidentified. Library preparation (for TCRbeta) was performed with unique molecular identifiers. TCRdb used MiXCR to reprocess the PCR reads, holding one entry per CDR3 protein. The sample lists about 640,000 distinct CDR3 sequences, around 13% occurring once. These data belong to a study of T-cell reconstitution after alpha-beta-depleted transplantation in children. General observations from the study: Surviving recipient T cells and thymic progenitors accounted for the high day-60 TCRbeta diversity observed in some patients.

V lost 0 bases to trimming and J lost 0 bases; unmatched junction nucleotides: 4. This CDR3 is 17 amino acids long. Germline assignment: CDR1 SGHVS and CDR2 FQNEAQ. The sample here was PBMCs, mostly from graft donor cells, taken 360 days after TCRalphabeta/CD19-depleted stem cell transplant. The source of this sequence is a male patient younger than 18 who had a stem cell transplant for acute myeloid leukemia, so the T cells may come from the graft donor. The V gene is TRBV7-8, the J gene TRBJ2-2; 7 bases fit TRBD2. CDR3 coding DNA: TGTGCCAGCAGCTTAGCAGCGGGGTTGTCGAACACCGGGGAGCTGTTTTTT. It encodes CASSLAAGLSNTGELFF.